A selection of T cell receptor beta chains follows, all from one sample in a study of blood T cell repertoires in COVID-19. The repertoire was sequenced with immunoSEQ multiplex PCR; TCRdb's copy has only in-frame clones and lacks some. The data contain around 270,000 clones, around 86% of them seen just once; the ten biggest clones take up more than 4.5%. Sequenced material: peripheral blood. Receptors originate from a woman aged 55 to 70 with COVID-19, enrolled during active disease. The CDR3 runs from the conserved cysteine through the conserved F or W. Each record gives: D gene, V gene, J gene, clone size, CDR3 DNA, CDR3 protein. The D gene is left open where the match is weak. A clone size is listed for some rows: how often the clone was seen (once, few, many), or a class if it is expanded.

.	TRBV5-6	TRBJ1-1	once	TGTGCCAGCAGCTTGGGGGGCTGGGGCACTGAAGCTTTCTTT	CASSLGGWGTEAFF
.	TRBV28	TRBJ1-5	.	TGTGCCAGCAGTCCCTTACGCGGGCCCCAGCATTTT	CASSPLRGPQHF
.	TRBV6-6	TRBJ1-5	.	TGTGCCAGCAGTTACCGGCAGGGAAGCCAGCCCCAGCATTTT	CASSYRQGSQPQHF
.	TRBV3-1/TRBV3-2	TRBJ1-1	.	TGTGCCAGCAGACTCCAGGGCAAGAACACTGAAGCTTTCTTT	CASRLQGKNTEAFF
TRBD2	TRBV5-6	TRBJ2-1	.	TGTGCCAGCAGCCTACCAGGGACTAGCGGGAGGGGAGGGCAGTTCTTC	CASSLPGTSGRGGQFF
.	TRBV15	TRBJ1-5	.	TGTGCCACCAGCAGAGTTGGGGAGGGCAATCAGCCCCAGCATTTT	CATSRVGEGNQPQHF
.	TRBV5-6	TRBJ2-7	.	TGTGCCAGCAGCAGGCCCACAGGGAACTCCTACGAGCAGTACTTC	CASSRPTGNSYEQYF
.	TRBV18	TRBJ2-7	.	TGTGCCAGCTCACCACCGGCACTAGTCTACGAGCAGTACTTC	CASSPPALVYEQYF
.	TRBV6-5	TRBJ2-2	.	TGTGCCAGCAGCCTAAGTTACGGGGAGCTGTTTTTT	CASSLSYGELFF
.	TRBV5-1	TRBJ2-1	.	TGCGCCAGCAGCCCCGTAGGGCAGGGGCCTAACAATGAGCAGTTCTTC	CASSPVGQGPNNEQFF
TRBD1	TRBV2	TRBJ1-2	.	TGTGCCAGCAGGCCCGGGACAGGGTTCTATGGCTACACCTTC	CASRPGTGFYGYTF
.	TRBV27	TRBJ1-2	.	TGTGCCAGCAGTCTCACGCCGGACAGTAATTATGGCTACACCTTC	CASSLTPDSNYGYTF
TRBD1	TRBV9	TRBJ1-3	.	TGTGCCAGCAGCCTGAGCCAGGGGGTGCGGGACACCATATATTTT	CASSLSQGVRDTIYF
.	TRBV4-1	TRBJ2-1	few	TGCGCCAGCAGCCCCAGGGCAGGGGCGCTTTCCTACAATGAGCAGTTCTTC	CASSPRAGALSYNEQFF
.	TRBV28	TRBJ1-1	once	TGTGCCAGCAGATTGACAGGGAACACTGAAGCTTTCTTT	CASRLTGNTEAFF
TRBD1	TRBV10-1	TRBJ1-2	.	TGCGCCAGCAGTGGCAGCAGGGACAGTGGCTACACCTTC	CASSGSRDSGYTF
TRBD2	TRBV7-8	TRBJ2-1	once	TGTGCCAGCAGCTTAACTAGCGTCTACAATGAGCAGTTCTTC	CASSLTSVYNEQFF
.	TRBV7-6	TRBJ1-2	.	TGTGCCAGCAGCTTAGTGGTCGAGGACACAGCGGGCTACACCTTC	CASSLVVEDTAGYTF
.	TRBV14	TRBJ2-5	once	TGTGCCAGCAGCCAAACCGTGGGGCGGGGGACCCAGTACTTC	CASSQTVGRGTQYF
.	TRBV20-1	TRBJ2-1	.	TGCAGTGCTCCTACCAACAATGAGCAGTTCTTC	CSAPTNNEQFF
.	TRBV7-2	TRBJ1-5	.	TGTGCCACCGGCCTCGCACCGGGTAGCAATCAGCCCCAGCATTTT	CATGLAPGSNQPQHF
.	TRBV5-4	TRBJ2-7	.	TGTGCCAGCAGCTACACAAGCTACGAGCAGTACTTC	CASSYTSYEQYF
TRBD1	TRBV5-3	TRBJ1-5	.	TGTGCCAGAAGCTGGACCCCGGGACAGGATTTTCAGCCCCAGCATTTT	CARSWTPGQDFQPQHF
TRBD2	TRBV7-3	TRBJ2-1	once	TGTGCCAGCAGCTCGGTACTAGCGGGAGGTAAAAATGAGCAGTTCTTC	CASSSVLAGGKNEQFF
TRBD1	TRBV5-1	TRBJ2-7	.	TGCGCCAGCAGCGCCCGACAGGGAGTCTCCTACGAGCAGTACTTC	CASSARQGVSYEQYF
TRBD2	TRBV5-4	TRBJ2-7	.	TGTGCCAGCAGCTCACCCGGGACTAGCGGTTCCTACGAGCAGTACTTC	CASSSPGTSGSYEQYF
.	TRBV14	TRBJ1-3	once	TGTGCCACTTCATTCAGCTCTGGAAACACCATATATTTT	CATSFSSGNTIYF
.	TRBV9	TRBJ2-2	few	TGTGCCAGCAGCTTGCGGGACCTAGGGTGGAACACCGGGGAGCTGTTTTTT	CASSLRDLGWNTGELFF
.	TRBV30	TRBJ2-2	.	TGTGCCTGGAGTACCCCCGGGGGCACCGGGGAGCTGTTTTTT	CAWSTPGGTGELFF
TRBD1	TRBV18	TRBJ1-5	.	TGTGCCAGCTCACCTGGGACAGCGCCTAATCAGCCCCAGCATTTT	CASSPGTAPNQPQHF
.	TRBV5-1	TRBJ1-3	.	TGCGCCAGCAGCTTGGTCCCGTTATCCTCTGGAAACACCATATATTTT	CASSLVPLSSGNTIYF
TRBD2	TRBV2	TRBJ2-1	.	TGTGCCAGCAGTGATGATGGGAGGGATGAGCAGTTCTTC	CASSDDGRDEQFF
.	TRBV5-4	TRBJ1-2	.	TGTGCCAGCAGCCTCGACGGAGGGGACTATGGCTACACCTTC	CASSLDGGDYGYTF
.	TRBV5-1	TRBJ2-1	.	TGCGCCAGCAGCTCGAATACTGGTGGCTACAATGAGCAGTTCTTC	CASSSNTGGYNEQFF
.	TRBV6-5	TRBJ2-2	.	TGTGCCAGCAGTTACTCCAGGGGAACCGGGGAGCTGTTTTTT	CASSYSRGTGELFF
TRBD2	TRBV19	TRBJ2-1	once	TGTGCCAGTAGTAGGACTAGCGGGAGTGAAAATGAGCAGTTCTTC	CASSRTSGSENEQFF